This T cell receptor (beta chain) is drawn from a study of T cell responses to AZD1222 COVID-19 vaccine. Comments on this clone: Its antigen is undetermined.

The CDR3 has 15 amino acids. Germline lookup yields CDR1 SGDLS and CDR2 YYNGEE. Trimming took 3 bases from V and 4 from J; bases not matched to a gene: 6. Produced via immunoSEQ multiplex PCR; TCRdb's table is partial and in-frame only. The sample lists around 110,000 clones, roughly 88% occurring once. Study results and caveats: The donor cohort was predominantly white British with a female majority, and clonal diversity may have been underestimated.

Sample: peripheral blood, taken on day 0 of AZD1222 vaccination. This receptor was identified in an adult in good health. V is TRBV9 and J is TRBJ1-5; TRBD1 matches at 8 bases. CDR3 residues: CASSAGTGMNQPQHF. The DNA for the CDR3 is TGTGCCAGCAGCGCAGGGACAGGCATGAATCAGCCCCAGCATTTT.